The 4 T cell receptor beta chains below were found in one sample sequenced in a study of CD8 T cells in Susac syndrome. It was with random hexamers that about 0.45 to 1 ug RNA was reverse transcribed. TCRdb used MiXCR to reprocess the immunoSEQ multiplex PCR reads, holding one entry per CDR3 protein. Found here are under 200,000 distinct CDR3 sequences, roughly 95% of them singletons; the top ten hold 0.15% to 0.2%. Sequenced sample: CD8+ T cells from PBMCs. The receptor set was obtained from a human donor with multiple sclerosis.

This CDR3 reads CASSPRIDGSEQYF. The CDR3 DNA sequence: TGCGCCAGCAGCCCACGAATAGACGGCAGCGAGCAGTACTTC. V gene TRBV5-1 combines with J gene TRBJ2-7; D is unclear. V dropped 4 bases and J dropped 6 bases, with 17 bases sitting between them. There are 14 residues in the CDR3. Germline assignment: CDR1 SGHRS and CDR2 YFSETQ.

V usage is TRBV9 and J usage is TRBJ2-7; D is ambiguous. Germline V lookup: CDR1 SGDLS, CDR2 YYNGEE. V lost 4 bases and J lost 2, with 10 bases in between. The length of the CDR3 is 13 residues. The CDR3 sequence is CASSSGVAYEQYF. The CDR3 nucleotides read TGTGCCAGCAGCTCCGGTGTAGCCTACGAGCAGTACTTC. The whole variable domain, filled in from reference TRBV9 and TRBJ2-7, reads DSGVTQTPKHLITATGQRVTLRCSPRSGDLSVYWYQQSLDQGLQFLIQYYNGEERAKGNILERFSAQQFPDLHSELNLSSLELGDSALYFCASSSGVAYEQYFGPGTRLTVT.

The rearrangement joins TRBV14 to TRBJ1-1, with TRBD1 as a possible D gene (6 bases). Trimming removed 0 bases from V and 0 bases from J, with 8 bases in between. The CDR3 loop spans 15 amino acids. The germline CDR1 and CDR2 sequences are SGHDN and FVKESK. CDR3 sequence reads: CASSQDGQLNTEAFF. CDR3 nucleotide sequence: TGTGCCAGCAGCCAAGACGGACAGCTGAACACTGAAGCTTTCTTT. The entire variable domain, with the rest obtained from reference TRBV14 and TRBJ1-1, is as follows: EAGVTQFPSHSVIEKGQTVTLRCDPISGHDNLYWYRRVMGKEIKFLLHFVKESKQDESGMPNNRFLAERTGGTYSTLKVQPAELEDSGVYFCASSQDGQLNTEAFFGQGTRLTVV.

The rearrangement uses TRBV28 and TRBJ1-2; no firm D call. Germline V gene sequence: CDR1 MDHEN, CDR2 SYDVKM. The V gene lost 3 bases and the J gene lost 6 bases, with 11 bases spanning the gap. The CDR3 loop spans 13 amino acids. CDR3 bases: TGTGCCAGCAGTTTGGTTCCCGCGGATGGCTACACCTTC. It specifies CASSLVPADGYTF.